The clone carrying this TCR beta chain has only a few counts. Its antigen is as yet unknown. Molecular barcoding with unique molecular identifiers was used for the TCRbeta library. Each CDR3 protein gets one entry after TCRdb re-called the PCR reads with MiXCR. The sample has roughly 490,000 distinct CDR3 sequences; about an eighth are singletons. This entry comes from a study of T-cell reconstitution after alpha-beta-depleted transplantation in children. Study-level findings and limits: Day-60 TCRbeta diversity that was high in some patients was derived from surviving recipient T cells and thymic progenitors. When one year had passed after transplant, most T-cell counts and diversity came from newly produced T cells. The origin of alpha-beta T cells about two months after transplant was reportedly several hundred expanded graft clones.

V gave up 8 bases and J gave up 4 bases; unmatched junction bases: 17. Looked up from germline, CDR1 is MDHEN and CDR2 is SYDVKM. The CDR3 loop spans 18 amino acids. The specimen was PBMCs, mostly from graft donor cells, collected 180 days after TCRalphabeta/CD19-depleted stem cell transplant. This clonotype originated in a female patient younger than 10 who had a stem cell transplant for aplastic anemia, so the T cells may come from the graft donor. The J gene is TRBJ2-3, the V gene TRBV28; 11 nucleotides agree with TRBD2. The CDR3 sequence is CASHFRLAGSGQSDTQYF. DNA of the CDR3: TGTGCCAGCCATTTCAGACTAGCGGGATCCGGCCAATCAGATACGCAGTATTTT.